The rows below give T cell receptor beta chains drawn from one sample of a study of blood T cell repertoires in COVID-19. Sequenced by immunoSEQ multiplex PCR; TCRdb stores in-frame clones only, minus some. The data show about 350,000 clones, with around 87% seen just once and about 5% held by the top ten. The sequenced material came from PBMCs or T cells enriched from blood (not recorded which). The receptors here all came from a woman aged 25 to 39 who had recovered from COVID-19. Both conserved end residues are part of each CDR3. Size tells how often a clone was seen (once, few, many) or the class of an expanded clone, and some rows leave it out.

CDR3 protein: CATSSRRGTGELFF; clone size: NA; V gene: TRBV15
CDR3 protein: CASSYSGQGASYEQYF; clone size: once; V gene: TRBV6-2/TRBV6-3
CDR3 protein: CASSPQGKLTEAFF; clone size: NA; V gene: TRBV5-6
CDR3 protein: CAISGGAISEAFF; clone size: NA; V gene: TRBV10-3
CDR3 protein: CASSISVQTLWNTIYF; clone size: NA; V gene: TRBV19
CDR3 protein: CASSLKGASYEQYF; clone size: NA; V gene: TRBV7-6
CDR3 protein: CASSQGDWGGRLYGYTF; clone size: NA; V gene: TRBV3-1/TRBV3-2
CDR3 protein: CASSPVWGDEKLFF; clone size: NA; V gene: TRBV4-1
CDR3 protein: CASSLVGGVSWTEAFF; clone size: NA; V gene: TRBV5-1
CDR3 protein: CASTLMGTGVYGYTF; clone size: few; V gene: TRBV19
CDR3 protein: CASSLGQANEQYF; clone size: NA; V gene: TRBV5-1
CDR3 protein: CASSPGNSPLHF; clone size: NA; V gene: TRBV6-5
CDR3 protein: CASSQVRLTGNLGDTQYF; clone size: NA; V gene: TRBV4-1
CDR3 protein: CATSREGLGGPLHF; clone size: NA; V gene: TRBV15
CDR3 protein: CASRTTGTNGYTF; clone size: few; V gene: TRBV7-9
CDR3 protein: CASRGTGREAFF; clone size: NA; V gene: TRBV6-5
CDR3 protein: CASSVGTGGYGYTF; clone size: NA; V gene: TRBV9
CDR3 protein: CASSPRADINTGELFF; clone size: NA; V gene: TRBV18
CDR3 protein: CASSLLTGGTGELFF; clone size: once; V gene: TRBV5-5
CDR3 protein: CASSPQPLGGNYGYTF; clone size: NA; V gene: TRBV18
CDR3 protein: CAIRGGLAGEQETQYF; clone size: NA; V gene: TRBV10-3
CDR3 protein: CASSLSGAPPIQYF; clone size: NA; V gene: TRBV13
CDR3 protein: CASSLDLGTGLYEQFF; clone size: NA; V gene: TRBV11-2
CDR3 protein: CASSPGGVDGYTF; clone size: NA; V gene: TRBV28
CDR3 protein: CAWSVLERWGDEQYF; clone size: NA; V gene: TRBV30
CDR3 protein: CASSESVRKKPGELFF; clone size: once; V gene: TRBV10-2
CDR3 protein: CASSPPRGSNQPQHF; clone size: NA; V gene: TRBV28
CDR3 protein: CASMFLAGGSETQYF; clone size: NA; V gene: TRBV28
CDR3 protein: CASSLGQGGYEQYF; clone size: NA; V gene: TRBV11-3
CDR3 protein: CASTPPSSTEAFF; clone size: NA; V gene: TRBV6-5
CDR3 protein: CASSAIPGQGAYGYTF; clone size: NA; V gene: TRBV13
CDR3 protein: CASSTPTGGGYTF; clone size: NA; V gene: TRBV28
CDR3 protein: CASGERGAGTQYF; clone size: NA; V gene: TRBV12-5
CDR3 protein: CASSDRVAGATDTQYF; clone size: NA; V gene: TRBV6-1
CDR3 protein: CASTVTSRHTQYF; clone size: NA; V gene: TRBV6-5
CDR3 protein: CAISERQGVNSPLHF; clone size: few; V gene: TRBV10-3
CDR3 protein: CATSREGGSANEKLFF; clone size: NA; V gene: TRBV15
CDR3 protein: CASSPPGTDTQYF; clone size: NA; V gene: TRBV5-6
CDR3 protein: CASSVRQGAPGYTF; clone size: NA; V gene: TRBV2
CDR3 protein: CASSQSVNQPQHF; clone size: NA; V gene: TRBV3-1/TRBV3-2
CDR3 protein: CAWKQGGSNQPQHF; clone size: NA; V gene: TRBV30
CDR3 protein: CASSLDSRSGELFF; clone size: NA; V gene: TRBV7-2
CDR3 protein: CASSIRTVNYGYTF; clone size: NA; V gene: TRBV19
CDR3 protein: CASSGGGFSGNTIYF; clone size: NA; V gene: TRBV2
CDR3 protein: CASRSGSSYNSPLHF; clone size: NA; V gene: TRBV2
CDR3 protein: CASSLLYTGELFF; clone size: NA; V gene: TRBV27